One TCR beta chain is described in this entry. Trimming took off 4 bases at V and 8 bases at J, with 11 bases between the two ends. There are 12 residues in the CDR3. The germline gives CDR1 MNHEY, CDR2 SVGAGI. This specimen belongs to a study of control samples from healthy donors and cancer patients. TCRdb keeps only in-frame clones here, not all; method: immunoSEQ multiplex PCR. The repertoire holds 120,000 to 150,000 clones, with about 89% as singletons. The chain joins TRBV6-5 to TRBJ1-2; D is perhaps TRBD1 (5 bases). The source is a man aged 18 to 30 in good health. Sequenced: blood. The CDR3 protein is CASSSPGVGYTF. The CDR3 DNA follows: TGTGCCAGCAGTTCCCCGGGGGTAGGCTACACCTTC.